This T cell receptor beta chain comes out of a study of OX40 agonist ivuxolimab in advanced cancers. Across the study: The study treated patients with ivuxolimab, an agonistic anti-OX40 (CD134) antibody.

Patients who had autoimmune disease history or got systemic immunosuppression were left out. The length of the CDR3 is 16 residues. Germline CDR1 is SGHAT and CDR2 is FQNNGV. The trim removed 5 bases at V and 0 bases at J, leaving 6 bases unmatched. Overall study findings and caveats: Clonal expansion among partial responders at 0.1-3.0 mg/kg ranked near the lowest. Circulating CD4+ and CD8+ T cells showed clonal expansion by week 6 at 0.1 to 3.0 mg/kg.

Measured with immunoSEQ multiplex PCR; TCRdb has only the in-frame clones, and not every one. Of around 11,000 clones in the sample, over 80% are singletons; the top ten hold about 14%. Concerning this clone itself: Its antigen remains unidentified.

The source is an adult with an advanced solid tumor such as melanoma, head and neck, liver or kidney cancer. The genes are TRBV11-2 and TRBJ2-3; 9 bases fit TRBD1. Source: CD4+ or CD8+ T cells sorted from blood, taken in a trial of the OX40 agonist ivuxolimab. This CDR3 is CASSIPGTGSTDTQYF. In DNA, the CDR3 is TGTGCCAGCAGCATCCCCGGGACAGGGAGCACAGATACGCAGTATTTT.